This TCR beta chain comes out of a study of blood T cells in healthy people across ages. Study information: In model experiments, template switching was able to capture about one barcoded beta molecule for every two T cells that were present. Whole-study findings and limits: A greater number of naive CD4+ cells and higher diversity distinguished long-lived donors from aged donors. Possibly, changes in expanded clonotypes were confounded because donor CMV status was unknown. While age rose, TCR beta diversity per million T cells dropped in a roughly linear way.

This CDR3 region has 18 residues. Germline V gives CDR1 DFQATT, CDR2 SNEGSKA (reference sequence). V was clipped by 0 bases and J by 1 base, with 22 bases between them. With a J-beta primer mix and a sample-barcoded 5' primer, a second PCR ran roughly 6 to 11 cycles. TCRdb re-called the 5' RACE reads through MiXCR, storing one row per CDR3 protein. Of approximately 680,000 distinct CDR3 sequences in the sample, around 32% were seen once. Comment on this clonotype: Its matching antigen is unknown.

The chain recombines TRBV20-1 with TRBJ2-7; possibly TRBD2 for D (5 bases). Sequenced: blood. This clonotype was sampled from a woman at least 80 years old in good health. CDR3 sequence (DNA): TGCAGTGCTAGAGAAACCCAGAGGGCCGGGATTTCTTCCTACGAGCAGTACTTC. This encodes CSARETQRAGISSYEQYF.